The table lists the clone carrying this TCR beta chain with a few counts. This table comes from immunoSEQ multiplex PCR, and its TCRdb copy is limited to in-frame clones, with some not included. Here the sample spans 30,000 or so clones, approximately 85% being singletons. The data originate from a study of T cells in tuberculosis. The CDR3 runs to 15 residues. V was pared by 4 bases and J by 2 bases, with 5 bases of the junction left unmatched. Germline V lookup: CDR1 SNHLY, CDR2 FYNNEI. Time point described: new active TB diagnosis, blood taken before or within 7 days of starting treatment. The sequencing here drew on PBMCs, taken at tuberculosis diagnosis. The chain joins TRBV2 to TRBJ2-3; TRBD2 matches at 8 bases. The receptor was derived from an adult with tuberculosis. CDR3 residues: CASSGTSGYTDTQYF. For the CDR3, the DNA is TGTGCCAGCAGTGGTACTAGCGGTTACACAGATACGCAGTATTTT.